Given below is one TCR beta chain in context. Antigen specificity is unknown. This sample was taken from a study of response to subunit inactivated influenza vaccine. Study-level findings and limits: A suggestion made by the authors is that each seasonal influenza vaccination recruits few new T cells.

V lost 3 bases and J 3 bases, leaving 11 bases between the germline ends. The CDR3 length is 14 residues. Germline CDR1 LGHNT, CDR2 FRNRAP. TCRdb ran MiXCR on the RT-PCR reads and lists one entry per CDR3 protein. Altogether fewer than 400,000 distinct CDR3 sequences are present, 21% being singletons, with the ten largest covering 10%. The receptor comes from a man between 45 and 75 years old who received an inactivated influenza vaccine. The sample in question was PBMCs from blood, obtained 21 months after vaccination. The chain uses TRBV12-5 and TRBJ1-2; D is ambiguous. Here the CDR3 reads CASGFDGFYYGYTF. CDR3 nucleotides: TGTGCTAGTGGTTTCGACGGCTTCTACTATGGCTACACCTTC. The variable domain in full, completed from reference TRBV12-5 and TRBJ1-2, reads DARVTQTPRHKVTEMGQEVTMRCQPILGHNTVFWYRQTMMQGLELLAYFRNRAPLDDSGMPKDRFSAEMPDATLATLKIQPSEPRDSAVYFCASGFDGFYYGYTFGSGTRLTVV.